The source of this TCR beta chain is a study of beta chain features in type 1 diabetes. This clone was found a few times. Antigen: not known. Study observations and caveats: Amplification by PCR could prefer shorter templates, with the same effect in patients and controls.

cDNA synthesis used the whole RNA isolate, giving expressed TCRB sequences. TCRdb's copy holds only in-frame clones and misses some; the assay was immunoSEQ multiplex PCR. The data contain a few hundred thousand clones, approximately 13% of them singletons. The germline gives CDR1 SEHNR, CDR2 FQNEAQ (reference sequence). This CDR3 spans 13 amino acids. Trimming pared 5 bases from V and 7 bases from J, leaving 12 bases between. The sequence was collected from a man aged 25 to 40 in good health. The chain joins TRBV7-9 to TRBJ1-5, with no clear D. The material sequenced was naive CD4+ T cells from blood. CDR3 nucleotide sequence: TGTGCCAGCAGCCCAGAAGGGTACCAGCCCCAGCATTTT. This codes for CASSPEGYQPQHF.